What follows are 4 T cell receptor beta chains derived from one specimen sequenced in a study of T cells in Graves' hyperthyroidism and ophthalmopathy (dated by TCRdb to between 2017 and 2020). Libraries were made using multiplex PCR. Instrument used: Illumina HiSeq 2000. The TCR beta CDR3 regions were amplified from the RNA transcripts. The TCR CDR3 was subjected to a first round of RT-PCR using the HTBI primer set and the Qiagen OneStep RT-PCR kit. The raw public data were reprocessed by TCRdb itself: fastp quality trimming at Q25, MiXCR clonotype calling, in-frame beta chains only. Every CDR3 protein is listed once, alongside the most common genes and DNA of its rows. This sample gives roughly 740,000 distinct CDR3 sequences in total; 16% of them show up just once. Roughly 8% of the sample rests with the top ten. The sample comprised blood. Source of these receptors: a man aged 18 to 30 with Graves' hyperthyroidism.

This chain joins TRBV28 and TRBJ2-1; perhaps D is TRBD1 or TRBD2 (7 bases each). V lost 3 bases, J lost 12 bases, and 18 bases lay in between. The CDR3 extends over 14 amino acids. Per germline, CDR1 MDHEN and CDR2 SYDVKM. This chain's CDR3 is CASSLPGPGGGQFF. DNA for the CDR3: TGTGCCAGCAGTTTGCCGGGACCAGGGGGGGGGCAGTTCTTC.

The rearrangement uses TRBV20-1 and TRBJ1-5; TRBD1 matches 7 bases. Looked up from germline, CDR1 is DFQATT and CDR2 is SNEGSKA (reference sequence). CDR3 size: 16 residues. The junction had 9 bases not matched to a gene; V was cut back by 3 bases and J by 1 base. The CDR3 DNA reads TGCAGTGCTAGCCGGACAGGCGTATTAAGCAATCAGCCCCAGCATTTT. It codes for CSASRTGVLSNQPQHF.

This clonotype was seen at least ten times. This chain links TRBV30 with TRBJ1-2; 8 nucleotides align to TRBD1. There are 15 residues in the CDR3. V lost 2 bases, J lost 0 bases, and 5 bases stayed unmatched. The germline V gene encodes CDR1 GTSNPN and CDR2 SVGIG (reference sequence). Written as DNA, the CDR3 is TGTGCCTGGAGTTTCCGGGACAGGACTAACTATGGCTACACCTTC. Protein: CAWSFRDRTNYGYTF.

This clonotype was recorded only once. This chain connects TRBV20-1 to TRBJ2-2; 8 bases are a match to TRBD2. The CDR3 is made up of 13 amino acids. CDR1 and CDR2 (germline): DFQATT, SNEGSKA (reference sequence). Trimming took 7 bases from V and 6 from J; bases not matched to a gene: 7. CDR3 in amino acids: CSGLAPNSGELFF. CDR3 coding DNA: TGCAGTGGACTAGCGCCAAACTCCGGGGAGCTGTTTTTT.